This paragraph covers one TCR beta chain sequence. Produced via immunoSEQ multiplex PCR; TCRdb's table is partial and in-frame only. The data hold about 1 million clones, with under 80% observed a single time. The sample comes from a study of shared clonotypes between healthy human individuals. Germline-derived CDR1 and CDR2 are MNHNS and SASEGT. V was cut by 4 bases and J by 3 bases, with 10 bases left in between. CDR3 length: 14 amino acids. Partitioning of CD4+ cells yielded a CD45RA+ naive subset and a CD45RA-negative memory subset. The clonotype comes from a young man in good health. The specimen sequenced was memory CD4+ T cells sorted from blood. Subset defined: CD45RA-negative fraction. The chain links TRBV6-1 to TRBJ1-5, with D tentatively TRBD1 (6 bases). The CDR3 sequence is CASSAGDYNQPQHF. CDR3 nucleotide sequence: TGTGCCAGCAGTGCAGGGGATTACAATCAGCCCCAGCATTTT.